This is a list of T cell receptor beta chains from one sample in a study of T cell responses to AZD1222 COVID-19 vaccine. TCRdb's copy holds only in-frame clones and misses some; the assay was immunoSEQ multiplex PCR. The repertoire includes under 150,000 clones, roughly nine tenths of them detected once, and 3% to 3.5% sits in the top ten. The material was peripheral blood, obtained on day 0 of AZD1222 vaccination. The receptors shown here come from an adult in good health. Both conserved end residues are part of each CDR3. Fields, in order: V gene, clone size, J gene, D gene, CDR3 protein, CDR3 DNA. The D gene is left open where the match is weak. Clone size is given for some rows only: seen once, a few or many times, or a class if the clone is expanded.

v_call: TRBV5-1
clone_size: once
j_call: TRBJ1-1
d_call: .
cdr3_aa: CASSPPRGAGTEAFF
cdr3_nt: TGCGCCAGCAGCCCACCCAGAGGGGCAGGGACTGAAGCTTTCTTT

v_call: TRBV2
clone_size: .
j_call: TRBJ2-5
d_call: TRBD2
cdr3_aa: CATSWAGLAQQETQYF
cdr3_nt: TGTGCCACCTCCTGGGCGGGACTAGCCCAACAAGAGACCCAGTACTTC

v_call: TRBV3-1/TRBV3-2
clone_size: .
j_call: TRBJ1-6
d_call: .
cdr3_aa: CASSQEDTHNSPLHF
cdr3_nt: TGTGCCAGCAGCCAAGAGGACACCCATAATTCACCCCTCCACTTT

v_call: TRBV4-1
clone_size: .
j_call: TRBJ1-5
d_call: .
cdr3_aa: CASSQVWGANQPQHF
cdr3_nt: TGCGCCAGCAGCCAAGTTTGGGGGGCCAATCAGCCCCAGCATTTT

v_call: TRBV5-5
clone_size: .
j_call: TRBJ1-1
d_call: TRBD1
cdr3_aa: CASSRIRDRSSEAFF
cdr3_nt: TGTGCCAGCAGCCGAATCCGGGACAGAAGCTCGGAAGCTTTCTTT

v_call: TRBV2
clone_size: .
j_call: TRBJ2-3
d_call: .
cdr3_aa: CASSEAQLIGGYF
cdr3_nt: TGTGCCAGCAGTGAAGCGCAACTGATCGGAGGGTATTTT

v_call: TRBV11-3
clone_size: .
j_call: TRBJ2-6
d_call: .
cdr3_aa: CASSENRGGNSGANVLTF
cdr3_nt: TGTGCCAGCAGCGAAAACAGGGGAGGGAACTCTGGGGCCAACGTCCTGACTTTC

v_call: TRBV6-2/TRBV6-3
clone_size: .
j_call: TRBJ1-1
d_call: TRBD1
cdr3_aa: CASSLLGTGEAFF
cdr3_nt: TGTGCCAGCAGTTTACTCGGGACAGGGGAAGCTTTCTTT

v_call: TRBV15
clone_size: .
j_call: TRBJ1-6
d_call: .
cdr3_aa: CATSRRGGNNSPLHF
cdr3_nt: TGTGCCACCAGCAGGAGGGGGGGGAATAATTCACCCCTCCACTTT

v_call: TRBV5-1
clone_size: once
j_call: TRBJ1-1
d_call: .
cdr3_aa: CASTSQGNTEAFF
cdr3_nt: TGCGCCAGCACCTCACAGGGAAACACTGAAGCTTTCTTT

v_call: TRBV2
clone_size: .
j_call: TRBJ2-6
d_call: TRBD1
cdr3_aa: CASEKQGVLLDVGANVLTF
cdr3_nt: TGTGCCAGCGAAAAACAGGGGGTTCTTTTGGATGTTGGGGCCAACGTCCTGACTTTC

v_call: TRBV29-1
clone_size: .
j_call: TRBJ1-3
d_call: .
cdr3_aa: CSVILHLTGNTIYF
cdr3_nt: TGCAGCGTTATCCTCCATCTCACTGGAAACACCATATATTTT

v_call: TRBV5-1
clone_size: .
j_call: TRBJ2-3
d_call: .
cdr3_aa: CASSPPFDTDTQYF
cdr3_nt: TGCGCCAGCAGCCCCCCATTTGACACAGATACGCAGTATTTT

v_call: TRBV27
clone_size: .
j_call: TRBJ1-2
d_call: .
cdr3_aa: CASSLYPDYGYTF
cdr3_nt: TGTGCCAGCAGTTTATATCCAGACTATGGCTACACCTTC

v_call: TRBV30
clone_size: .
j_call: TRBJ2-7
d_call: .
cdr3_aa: CAWRTGIYEQYF
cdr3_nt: TGTGCCTGGAGGACGGGGATCTACGAGCAGTACTTC

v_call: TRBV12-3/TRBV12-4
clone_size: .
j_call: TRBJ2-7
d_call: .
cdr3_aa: CASQGLLPGEQYF
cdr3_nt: TGTGCCAGCCAAGGACTCCTCCCGGGCGAGCAGTACTTC

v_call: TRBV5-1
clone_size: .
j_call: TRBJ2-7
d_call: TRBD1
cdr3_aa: CASSGGGQGSHEQYF
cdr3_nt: TGCGCCAGCAGCGGGGGGGGACAGGGTTCCCACGAGCAGTACTTC

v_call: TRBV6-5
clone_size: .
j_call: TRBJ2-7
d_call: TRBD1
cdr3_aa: CASSYRTGRTYEQYF
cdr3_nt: TGTGCCAGCAGTTACCGGACAGGGAGAACCTACGAGCAGTACTTC

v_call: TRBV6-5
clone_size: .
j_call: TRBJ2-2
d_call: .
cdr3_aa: CASSRDGGWAGELFF
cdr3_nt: TGTGCCAGCAGCCGAGATGGAGGCTGGGCCGGGGAGCTGTTTTTT

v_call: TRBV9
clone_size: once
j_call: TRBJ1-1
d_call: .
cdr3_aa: CASSGEGHEAFF
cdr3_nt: TGTGCCAGCAGCGGTGAGGGCCATGAAGCTTTCTTT

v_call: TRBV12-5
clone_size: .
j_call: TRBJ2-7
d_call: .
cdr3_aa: CASGHGAATYEQYF
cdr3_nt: TGTGCTAGTGGTCATGGGGCAGCAACCTACGAGCAGTACTTC

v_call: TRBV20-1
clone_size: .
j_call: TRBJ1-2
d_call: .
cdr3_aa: CSARQGNGYTF
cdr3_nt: TGCAGTGCTAGACAGGGGAATGGCTACACCTTC

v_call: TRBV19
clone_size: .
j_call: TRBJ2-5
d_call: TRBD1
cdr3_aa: CASSIGTGVPQETQYF
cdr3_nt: TGTGCCAGTAGTATAGGGACAGGTGTACCACAAGAGACCCAGTACTTC

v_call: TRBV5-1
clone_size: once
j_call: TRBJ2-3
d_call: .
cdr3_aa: CASSPDTDTQYF
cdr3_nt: TGCGCCAGCAGCCCAGACACAGATACGCAGTATTTT

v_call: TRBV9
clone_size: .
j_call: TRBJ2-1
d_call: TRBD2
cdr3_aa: CASSAEGGPSDEQFF
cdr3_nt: TGTGCCAGCAGCGCCGAGGGAGGGCCTTCGGATGAGCAGTTCTTC

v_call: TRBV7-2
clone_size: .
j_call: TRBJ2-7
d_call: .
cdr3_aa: CASSPSGHNEQYF
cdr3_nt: TGTGCCAGCAGCCCGTCCGGACATAACGAGCAGTACTTC

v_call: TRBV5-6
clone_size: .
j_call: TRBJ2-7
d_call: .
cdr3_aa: CASSPLTGTVLGEQYF
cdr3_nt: TGTGCCAGCAGCCCACTGACCGGGACCGTGTTGGGTGAGCAGTACTTC

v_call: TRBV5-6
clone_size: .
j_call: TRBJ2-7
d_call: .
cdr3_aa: CASSSTWQRDKFSYEQYF
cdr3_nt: TGTGCCAGCAGCTCAACCTGGCAACGGGACAAATTTTCCTACGAGCAGTACTTC

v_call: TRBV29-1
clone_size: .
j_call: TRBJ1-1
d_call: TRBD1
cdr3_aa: CSVTGGNTEAFF
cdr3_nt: TGCAGCGTGACAGGGGGAAACACTGAAGCTTTCTTT

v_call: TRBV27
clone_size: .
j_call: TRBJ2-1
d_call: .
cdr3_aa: CASSLNSGLAPNEQFF
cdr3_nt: TGTGCCAGCAGTCTCAATAGCGGACTCGCCCCCAATGAGCAGTTCTTC

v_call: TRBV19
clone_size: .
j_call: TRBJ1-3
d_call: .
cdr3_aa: CASRTGTDSGNTIYF
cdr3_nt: TGTGCCAGTAGGACCGGGACGGACTCTGGAAACACCATATATTTT

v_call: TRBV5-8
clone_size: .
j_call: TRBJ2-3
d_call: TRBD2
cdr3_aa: CASSLFRGTGTRGEDTQYF
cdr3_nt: TGTGCCAGCAGCTTATTTAGAGGTACTGGGACTAGGGGAGAAGATACGCAGTATTTT

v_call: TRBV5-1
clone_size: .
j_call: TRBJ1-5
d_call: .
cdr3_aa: CASSLGADNQPQHF
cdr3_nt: TGCGCCAGCAGCTTAGGGGCAGATAATCAGCCCCAGCATTTT

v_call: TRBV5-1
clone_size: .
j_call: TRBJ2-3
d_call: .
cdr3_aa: CASSLGGLNTDTQYF
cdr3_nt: TGCGCCAGCAGCTTGGGGGGGCTGAATACAGATACGCAGTATTTT

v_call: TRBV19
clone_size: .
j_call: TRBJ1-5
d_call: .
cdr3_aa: CATATANQPQHF
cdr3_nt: TGTGCCACCGCGACAGCAAATCAGCCCCAGCATTTT

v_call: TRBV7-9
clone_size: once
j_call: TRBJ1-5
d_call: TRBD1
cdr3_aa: CASSFRGSNQPQHF
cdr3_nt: TGTGCCAGCAGCTTCAGGGGGAGCAATCAGCCCCAGCATTTT

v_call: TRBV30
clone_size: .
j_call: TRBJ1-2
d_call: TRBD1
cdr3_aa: CAWSLGQGRSF
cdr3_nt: TGTGCCTGGAGTCTCGGACAGGGAAGATCCTTC

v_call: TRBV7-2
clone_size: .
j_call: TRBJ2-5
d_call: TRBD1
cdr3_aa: CASSWGQTQETQYF
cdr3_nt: TGTGCCAGCAGCTGGGGACAGACCCAAGAGACCCAGTACTTC

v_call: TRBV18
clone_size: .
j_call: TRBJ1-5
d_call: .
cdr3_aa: CASSPTQSSLSNQPQHF
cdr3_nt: TGTGCCAGCTCACCCACTCAGTCCAGCCTTAGCAATCAGCCCCAGCATTTT

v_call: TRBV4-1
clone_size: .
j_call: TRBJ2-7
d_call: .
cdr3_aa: CASSQEIRRPPGEQYF
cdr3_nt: TGCGCCAGCAGCCAAGAGATCCGACGGCCTCCTGGCGAGCAGTACTTC

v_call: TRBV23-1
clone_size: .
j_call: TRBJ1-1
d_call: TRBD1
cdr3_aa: CASSQSRPARGLNTEAFF
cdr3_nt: TGCGCCAGCAGTCAATCTCGACCGGCCAGGGGGCTGAACACTGAAGCTTTCTTT

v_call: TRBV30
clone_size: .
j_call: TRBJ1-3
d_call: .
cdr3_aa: CASQGGNTIYF
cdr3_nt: TGTGCCTCCCAAGGGGGAAACACCATATATTTT

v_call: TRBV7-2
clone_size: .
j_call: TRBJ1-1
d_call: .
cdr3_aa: CASSLARRERTIAEAFF
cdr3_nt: TGTGCCAGCAGCTTAGCGCGGCGGGAGCGGACTATCGCTGAAGCTTTCTTT

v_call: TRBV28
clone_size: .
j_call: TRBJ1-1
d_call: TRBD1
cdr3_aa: CASSPPGTALQVRTEAFF
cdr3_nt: TGTGCCAGCAGCCCTCCCGGGACAGCACTCCAAGTGAGGACTGAAGCTTTCTTT

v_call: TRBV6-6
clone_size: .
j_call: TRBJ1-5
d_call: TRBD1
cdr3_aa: CASSTGEGQPQHF
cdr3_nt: TGTGCCAGCAGCACAGGGGAAGGGCAGCCCCAGCATTTT

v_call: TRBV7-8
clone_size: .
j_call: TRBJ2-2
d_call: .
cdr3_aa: CASSLRRENTGELFF
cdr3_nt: TGTGCCAGCAGCTTAAGGCGGGAGAACACCGGGGAGCTGTTTTTT

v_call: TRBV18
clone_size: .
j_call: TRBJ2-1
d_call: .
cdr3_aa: CASSKSGLVEQFF
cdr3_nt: TGTGCCAGCTCGAAATCGGGACTTGTTGAGCAGTTCTTC

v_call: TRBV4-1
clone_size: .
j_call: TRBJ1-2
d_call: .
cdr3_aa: CASSPASGLTGYTF
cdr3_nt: TGCGCCAGCAGCCCGGCGTCAGGTCTGACGGGCTACACCTTC

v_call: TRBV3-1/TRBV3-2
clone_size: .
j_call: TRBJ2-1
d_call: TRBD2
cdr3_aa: CASRPGTSGRLSFNEQFF
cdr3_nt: TGTGCCAGCAGGCCCGGGACTAGCGGGAGACTAAGCTTCAATGAGCAGTTCTTC

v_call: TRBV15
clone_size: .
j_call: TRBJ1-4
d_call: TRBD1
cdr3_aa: CATSRGQGYEKLFF
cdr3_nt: TGTGCCACCAGCCGTGGACAGGGGTATGAAAAACTGTTTTTT

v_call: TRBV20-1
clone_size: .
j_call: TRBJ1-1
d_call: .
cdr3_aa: CSAEDTEAFF
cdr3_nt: TGCAGTGCTGAGGACACTGAAGCTTTCTTT

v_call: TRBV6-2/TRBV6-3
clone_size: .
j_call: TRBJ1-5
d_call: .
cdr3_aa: CASSYRESMANQPQHF
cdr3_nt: TGTGCCAGCAGTTACAGGGAGAGCATGGCTAATCAGCCCCAGCATTTT

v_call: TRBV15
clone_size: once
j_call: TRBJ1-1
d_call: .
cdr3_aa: CATSTGAPRAFF
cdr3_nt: TGTGCCACCAGCACCGGGGCCCCTCGGGCTTTCTTT

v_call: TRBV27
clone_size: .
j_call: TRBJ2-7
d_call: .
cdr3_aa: CASSSHERASYEQYF
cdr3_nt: TGTGCCAGCAGTTCCCACGAGCGGGCCTCCTACGAGCAGTACTTC

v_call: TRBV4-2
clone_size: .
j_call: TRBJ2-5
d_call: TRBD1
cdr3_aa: CASSQDEIRGRETQYF
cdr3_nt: TGTGCCAGCAGCCAAGATGAGATAAGGGGGCGGGAGACCCAGTACTTC